The next 11 T cell receptor beta chains were all read from a single sample in a study of a mutant IDH1 vaccine in newly diagnosed glioma. Sample time point: week 35, safety follow-up. Each vaccine dose was 300 ug of mutant IDH1 20-mer peptide, with topical imiquimod. These receptors lack a known antigen. Profiled with immunoSEQ multiplex PCR; TCRdb holds only in-frame clones, not every one. The top ten hold approximately 12% of the sample, which has 73,000 or so clones, 80% to 85% seen once. Sequencing used PBMCs, obtained from a glioma patient whose treatment included an IDH1 peptide vaccine. These receptors all stem from a man aged 18 to 29 with glioma.

The CDR3 is CASGYEKNSPLHF. The CDR3 coding sequence is TGTGCCAGCGGCTACGAAAAGAATTCACCCCTCCACTTT. V gene TRBV6-4 combines with J gene TRBJ1-6; D uncertain. The CDR3 is 13 amino acids. In germline, CDR1 is MRHNA, CDR2 SNTAGT. Trimming stripped 8 bases from V and 7 bases from J, with 12 bases between.

The chain combines TRBV18 with TRBJ1-6; 8 bases line up with TRBD1. Germline V lookup: CDR1 KGHSH, CDR2 LQKENI. V gave up 3 bases and J gave up 8 bases; unmatched junction bases: 6. This CDR3 has 15 residues. Here the CDR3 reads CASSPWTGSHSPLHF. In DNA form, the CDR3 reads TGTGCCAGCTCACCCTGGACAGGGTCACATTCACCCCTCCACTTT.

The chain joins TRBV7-3 to TRBJ2-5; D ambiguous. Looked up from germline, CDR1 is SGHTA and CDR2 is FQGTGA. This CDR3 region has 15 residues. V was cut by 2 bases and J by 1 base, with 11 bases left in between. The CDR3 DNA reads TGTGCCAGCAGCTTAGCCGCGGTGACCCAAGAGACCCAGTACTTC. This codes for CASSLAAVTQETQYF.

The chain carries TRBV6-1 and TRBJ1-4, with 8 nucleotides matching TRBD1. The ends lost 5 bases at V and 8 bases at J; junction bases unmatched: 10. The CDR3 sequence is 15 residues long. Per the germline V gene, CDR1 is MNHNS and CDR2 is SASEGT. Written as DNA, the CDR3 is TGTGCCAGCAGTCTTATGACAGGGGAAGGCGAAAAACTGTTTTTT. Translating it yields CASSLMTGEGEKLFF.

The chain combines TRBV9 with TRBJ1-3, with D perhaps matching TRBD1 (5 bases). The CDR3 loop spans 17 amino acids. CDR1 and CDR2 from the germline V gene are SGDLS and YYNGEE. V was shortened by 4 bases and J by 0 bases, with 17 bases between the two germline ends. The CDR3 sequence is CASSTAGTQVSGNTIYF. In DNA form, the CDR3 reads TGTGCCAGCAGCACAGCCGGGACGCAGGTCTCTGGAAACACCATATATTTT.

V is TRBV7-2 and J is TRBJ1-1; the D is unclear. The V end lost 1 base, the J end lost 4 bases, and 7 bases lay between the germline ends. In germline, CDR1 is SGHTA, CDR2 FQGNSA. CDR3 length: 13 amino acids. The CDR3 nucleotides are TGTGCCAGCAGCTTAGAGGGAGCCACTGAAGCTTTCTTT. This translates into CASSLEGATEAFF.

V usage is TRBV5-1 and J usage is TRBJ1-6; TRBD1 matches 9 bases. The junction had 14 bases not matched to a gene; V was cut back by 1 base and J by 9 bases. Germline V CDR1 and CDR2: SGHRS, YFSETQ. The CDR3 contains 18 residues. CDR3 sequence reads: CASSLRTGEHGQRSPLHF. CDR3 DNA: TGCGCCAGCAGCTTGAGGACAGGGGAGCATGGGCAACGTTCACCCCTCCACTTT.

The gene calls are TRBV28 and TRBJ1-5; D ambiguous. V shed 9 bases and J shed 4 bases, with 19 bases lying between them. CDR3 length: 15 amino acids. Germline loops: CDR1 MDHEN, CDR2 SYDVKM. The CDR3, as DNA: TGTGCCAGTACATTATCTGGGTCGGCGAATCAGCCCCAGCATTTT. Protein product: CASTLSGSANQPQHF.

In regard to this clone: A read error may account for a junction end that differs from germline. The V call is TRBV7-9, the J call TRBJ2-1; no definite D call. There are 15 residues in the CDR3. CDR1 and CDR2 from the germline V gene are SEHNR and FQNEAQ (reference sequence). CDR3 sequence (DNA): TGTACCAGCAGCTTAGGACGACCGGGTTACAATGAGCAGTTCTTC. Its translation: CTSSLGRPGYNEQFF.

This sequence joins TRBV6-5 and TRBJ1-2, with TRBD1 matching 9 bases. This CDR3 is built from 14 residues. Germline V gene lookup returns CDR1 MNHEY and CDR2 SVGAGI. The junction had 5 bases not matched to a gene; V was cut back by 5 bases and J by 4 bases. The CDR3 nucleotides read TGTGCCAGCAGTCGAGCGGACAGGGGCTATGGCTACACCTTC. It yields the protein CASSRADRGYGYTF.

In its sample, this clone was seen once. V is TRBV15 and J is TRBJ2-5, with TRBD2 matching over 9 bases. Germline V CDR1 and CDR2: LNHNV, YYDKDF (reference sequence). The CDR3 length is 18 residues. The V segment lost 1 base and the J segment 5 bases; nucleotides outside the gene matches: 14. CDR3 DNA sequence: TGTGCCACCAGCAGAGGCACCGAGCGGGGGGCTTTTGAGGAGACCCAGTACTTC. Protein sequence: CATSRGTERGAFEETQYF.